These 28 T cell receptor beta chains were all obtained from the same sample, sequenced in a study of blood T cell repertoires in COVID-19. TCRdb keeps only in-frame clones here, not all; method: immunoSEQ multiplex PCR. The sample carries around 20,000 clones, roughly 85% recorded once. Sequencing was carried out using peripheral blood. These receptors all stem from an elderly man with acute or convalescent COVID-19.

The chain recombines TRBV7-3 with TRBJ1-2, with 7 bases identical to TRBD1. Germline lookup yields CDR1 SGHTA and CDR2 FQGTGA. The CDR3 runs to 13 residues. V shed 6 bases, J shed 6 bases, and the junction held 7 bases outside the gene matches. The CDR3 spells CASSIGTANGYTF. The CDR3 DNA reads TGTGCCAGCAGTATCGGGACAGCTAATGGCTACACCTTC.

The V and J genes are TRBV30 and TRBJ1-4; D uncertain. The CDR3 contains 13 residues. With 2 bases removed from V and 5 bases from J, the gap between germline ends came to 9 bases. The germline CDR1 and CDR2 sequences are GTSNPN and SVGIG (reference sequence). The DNA for the CDR3 is TGTGCCTGGAGTTCGGGTTTAAATGAAAAACTGTTTTTT. This translates into CAWSSGLNEKLFF.

This clone was seen only once. The J gene is TRBJ2-5, the V gene TRBV5-4, with TRBD2 matching 8 bases. Looked up from germline, CDR1 is SGHNT and CDR2 is YYREEE (reference sequence). The CDR3 is 15 amino acids. V gave up 5 bases and J gave up 9 bases; unmatched junction bases: 15. The CDR3 DNA reads TGTGCCAGCAGTACCGCCGAACTAGCGGCCATGGCCCAGTACTTC. It is translated as CASSTAELAAMAQYF.

This chain uses TRBV3-1 (or the pseudogene TRBV3-2) with TRBJ2-7; 10 nucleotides match TRBD2. This CDR3 is 16 amino acids long. Looked up from germline, CDR1 is LGHDT and CDR2 is YNNKEL (reference sequence). Trimming cost V 2 bases and J 0 bases; bases outside gene matches: 4. The CDR3: CASSQWTSGASYEQYF. In DNA form, the CDR3 reads TGTGCCAGCAGCCAATGGACTAGCGGAGCCTCCTACGAGCAGTACTTC.

This clone was found a few times. The chain links TRBV23-1 to TRBJ1-5; 8 positions agree with TRBD1. TRBV23-1 is identified as an open reading frame with a role that is uncertain. J lost 1 base, V lost 6 bases, and 11 bases had no gene match. The CDR3 is made up of 17 amino acids. The CDR3 DNA reads TGCGCCAGCAGCGCCAACCCGGGACAGGCGAGCAATCAGCCCCAGCATTTT. This codes for CASSANPGQASNQPQHF.

The chain has TRBV6-5 and TRBJ1-2; 7 positions agree with TRBD1. The CDR3 contains 14 residues. V trimming: 6 bases; J trimming: 4 bases; junction bases outside the gene matches: 8. Germline CDR1 is MNHEY and CDR2 is SVGAGI. CDR3 residues: CASSRGQKFYGYTF. For the CDR3, the DNA is TGTGCCAGCAGCCGGGGACAGAAGTTCTATGGCTACACCTTC.

This clone has a single count. The chain carries TRBV9 and TRBJ2-7; TRBD2 might be the D (7 bases). CDR1 is SGDLS, CDR2 YYNGEE, per germline. V lost 7 bases to trimming and J lost 6 bases, with 17 bases between them. The CDR3 extends over 13 amino acids. For the CDR3, the DNA is TGTGCCAGCGGGGGGGCAGACCCCCCCGAGCAGTACTTC. Amino acids: CASGGADPPEQYF.

This rearrangement joins TRBV5-1 to TRBJ2-3; no clear D gene. Trimming pared 7 bases from V and 0 bases from J, leaving 15 bases between. The CDR3 contains 15 residues. Germline loops: CDR1 SGHRS, CDR2 YFSETQ. The CDR3 spells CASEASPSSTDTQYF. The DNA of the CDR3 is TGCGCCAGCGAGGCGAGTCCTTCTAGCACAGATACGCAGTATTTT.

V is TRBV5-6 and J is TRBJ2-2, with D uncertain. CDR1 is SGHDT, CDR2 YYEEEE, per germline. This CDR3 is 15 amino acids long. The germline V and J ends were trimmed by 2 bases and 3 bases, with 11 bases remaining between them. The CDR3: CASSFKQTYTGELFF. The CDR3 DNA sequence: TGTGCCAGCAGCTTTAAGCAGACTTACACCGGGGAGCTGTTTTTT.

The CDR3 region has the DNA TGTGCCAGCAGCTTCGATGGAAGGGGGCCCCTTCCTCAGCCCCAGCATTTT. This gives the protein CASSFDGRGPLPQPQHF. The chain employs TRBV7-3 and TRBJ1-5; TRBD1 aligns across 7 bases. V shed 3 bases, J shed 6 bases, and the junction held 14 bases outside the gene matches. The CDR3 loop spans 17 amino acids. CDR1 and CDR2 from the germline V gene are SGHTA and FQGTGA.

The chain employs TRBV2 and TRBJ1-3; D remains ambiguous. V lost 7 bases and J lost 0, with 10 bases in between. This CDR3 is 14 amino acids long. Germline lookup yields CDR1 SNHLY and CDR2 FYNNEI. CDR3: CASMLLISGNTIYF. The CDR3 coding sequence is TGTGCCAGCATGCTACTCATCTCTGGAAACACCATATATTTT. Filled out from reference TRBV2 and TRBJ1-3, the complete variable domain reads EPEVTQTPSHQVTQMGQEVILRCVPISNHLYFYWYRQILGQKVEFLVSFYNNEISEKSEIFDDQFSVERPDGSNFTLKIRSTKLEDSAMYFCASMLLISGNTIYFGEGSWLTVV.

The CDR3 here is CASSQGRGGNTGELFF. The CDR3 bases are TGTGCCAGCAGCCAAGGCCGCGGGGGGAACACCGGGGAGCTGTTTTTT. The rearrangement links TRBV4-2 to TRBJ2-2; TRBD2 agrees at 7 bases. Germline V gives CDR1 LGHNA, CDR2 YNFKEQ. The CDR3 loop spans 16 amino acids. V shed 1 base, J shed 1 base, and the junction held 3 bases outside the gene matches.

The J gene is TRBJ2-3, the V gene TRBV3-1 (or the pseudogene TRBV3-2), with 11 bases lining up with TRBD2. The CDR3 is 20 amino acids. Germline CDR1 LGHDT, CDR2 YNNKEL (reference sequence). Germline trimming cut 4 bases from V and 1 base from J; bases unmatched to any gene: 16. This CDR3 is CASSRYISSGGGSGTDTQYF. The DNA of the CDR3 is TGTGCCAGCAGCCGATATATTAGTAGCGGGGGGGGCTCTGGCACAGATACGCAGTATTTT.

The J gene is TRBJ2-7, the V gene TRBV3-1 (or the pseudogene TRBV3-2); TRBD2 might be the D (6 bases). CDR1 and CDR2 (germline): LGHDT, YNNKEL (reference sequence). This CDR3 is 13 amino acids long. The V and J ends lost 4 bases and 6 bases respectively, with 13 bases between them. The DNA for the CDR3 is TGTGCCAGCAGCCCAGTCGGGAGTGGCGAGCAGTACTTC. This codes for CASSPVGSGEQYF.

The chain links TRBV6-5 to TRBJ1-2, with D possibly being TRBD1 (5 bases). The CDR3 totals 13 residues. V was clipped by 8 bases and J by 4 bases, with 14 bases between them. Germline CDR1 and CDR2: MNHEY and SVGAGI. CDR3 loop: CASRWGGSYGYTF. CDR3 in DNA: TGTGCCAGCCGGTGGGGGGGTAGCTATGGCTACACCTTC.

The rearrangement uses TRBV28 and TRBJ1-3; the D gene is possibly TRBD1 (5 bases). The germline V and J ends were trimmed by 5 bases and 1 base, with 12 bases remaining between them. The germline gives CDR1 MDHEN, CDR2 SYDVKM. The CDR3 is 15 amino acids. CDR3 sequence reads: CASSQDSPSGNTIYF. The CDR3 DNA follows: TGTGCCAGCAGTCAAGACAGCCCTTCTGGAAACACCATATATTTT.

V is TRBV7-3 and J is TRBJ2-2; D may be TRBD1 (5 bases). Germline V lookup: CDR1 SGHTA, CDR2 FQGTGA. The CDR3 extends over 16 amino acids. The V gene lost 2 bases and the J gene lost 1 base, with 11 bases spanning the gap. CDR3 loop: CASSLLQGMNTGELFF. The CDR3 coding sequence is TGTGCCAGCAGCTTACTCCAGGGCATGAACACCGGGGAGCTGTTTTTT.

This clone was observed a few times. This rearrangement joins TRBV5-1 to TRBJ2-3; possibly TRBD2 for D (5 bases). The germline V gene has CDR1 SGHRS and CDR2 YFSETQ. Trimming stripped 7 bases from V and 2 bases from J, with 11 bases between. The CDR3 totals 13 residues. The CDR3 DNA is TGCGCCAGCTCCCGGGGTTACACAGATACGCAGTATTTT. Protein sequence: CASSRGYTDTQYF.

The chain uses TRBV29-1 and TRBJ2-5; D remains unclear. This CDR3 spans 12 amino acids. Germline V gene data show CDR1 as SQVTM and CDR2 as ANQGSEA. V dropped 1 base and J dropped 4 bases, with 7 bases sitting between them. The CDR3 sequence is CSVEGSGETQYF. CDR3 nucleotides: TGCAGCGTTGAAGGGTCCGGAGAGACCCAGTACTTC.

A single count supports this clone. The rearrangement uses TRBV13 and TRBJ1-1; D not resolved. CDR1 PRHDT and CDR2 FYEKMQ come from the germline V gene (reference sequence). This CDR3 has 17 amino acids. The V gene lost 4 bases and the J gene lost 3 bases, with 21 bases spanning the gap. The CDR3, as DNA: TGTGCCAGCAGCTCCTTATCCCTGGCAGATACCTACACTGAAGCTTTCTTT. This codes for CASSSLSLADTYTEAFF.

V usage is TRBV10-3 and J usage is TRBJ1-5; 9 positions match TRBD1. The CDR3 contains 15 residues. Germline V gene sequence: CDR1 ENHRY, CDR2 SYGVKD. V trimming: 2 bases; J trimming: 6 bases; junction bases outside the gene matches: 5. Here the CDR3 DNA reads TGTGCCATCAGTGAGAGGGACAGGGAGGGTCAGCCCCAGCATTTT. The encoded protein is CAISERDREGQPQHF.

The chain combines TRBV11-1 with TRBJ2-5; tentative D call: TRBD1 (5 bases). The germline V gene has CDR1 SGHAT and CDR2 FQDESV (reference sequence). Trimming removed 5 bases at V and 7 bases at J, with 14 bases between. This CDR3 has 13 amino acids. The CDR3 sequence is CASSATVFGTQYF. CDR3 sequence (DNA): TGTGCCAGCAGCGCGACAGTTTTTGGGACCCAGTACTTC.

V gene TRBV5-1 combines with J gene TRBJ2-1, with 8 positions matching TRBD2. Trimming took 2 bases from V and 8 from J; bases not matched to a gene: 12. The germline V gene has CDR1 SGHRS and CDR2 YFSETQ. The CDR3 is made up of 16 amino acids. The chain's CDR3 is CASSFGESRGVDEQFF. The CDR3 DNA sequence: TGCGCCAGCAGCTTCGGGGAATCGCGGGGGGTAGATGAGCAGTTCTTC.

The rearrangement links TRBV2 to TRBJ1-4; 8 nucleotides line up with TRBD1. Trimming cost V 5 bases and J 6 bases; bases outside gene matches: 5. CDR3 length: 14 amino acids. The germline V gene has CDR1 SNHLY and CDR2 FYNNEI. CDR3 sequence reads: CASSRTGRDEKLFF. CDR3 bases: TGTGCCAGCAGTCGGACAGGGCGGGATGAAAAACTGTTTTTT.

This sequence joins TRBV28 and TRBJ2-1; 9 nucleotides match TRBD2. The V gene's germline CDR1 is MDHEN and CDR2 SYDVKM. The length of the CDR3 is 17 residues. The V segment lost 4 bases and the J segment 0 bases; nucleotides outside the gene matches: 7. The CDR3 DNA reads TGTGCCAGCAGTTCCCGGGGCGGGGGGGGCTCCTACAATGAGCAGTTCTTC. Its protein product is CASSSRGGGGSYNEQFF. The entire variable domain, with the rest obtained from reference TRBV28 and TRBJ2-1, is as follows: DVKVTQSSRYLVKRTGEKVFLECVQDMDHENMFWYRQDPGLGLRLIYFSYDVKMKEKGDIPEGYSVSREKKERFSLILESASTNQTSMYLCASSSRGGGGSYNEQFFGPGTRLTVL.

The chain joins TRBV7-2 to TRBJ1-4; 10 bases agree with TRBD1. V lost 6 bases to trimming and J lost 7 bases; unmatched junction nucleotides: 8. Germline CDR1 SGHTA, CDR2 FQGNSA. The CDR3 sequence is 15 residues long. The CDR3 nucleotides read TGTGCCAGCAGACCCCCCGGGACAGGGGTTGAAAAACTGTTTTTT. Translating it yields CASRPPGTGVEKLFF.

The genes are TRBV6-5 and TRBJ1-2, with a tentative D call TRBD1 (5 bases). Germline V gene lookup returns CDR1 MNHEY and CDR2 SVGAGI. V lost 3 bases to trimming and J lost 4 bases, with 9 bases between them. The CDR3 has 13 amino acids. The CDR3 protein is CASSYGATYGYTF. The CDR3 nucleotides are TGTGCCAGCAGTTATGGGGCCACCTATGGCTACACCTTC.

The chain carries TRBV6-5 and TRBJ2-3; 10 bases line up with TRBD2. V lost 7 bases, J lost 3 bases, and 7 bases stayed unmatched. This CDR3 is 15 amino acids long. The germline gives CDR1 MNHEY, CDR2 SVGAGI. In DNA, the CDR3 is TGTGCCAGCATCAGGGCTAGCGGGGGAACAGATACGCAGTATTTT. Protein: CASIRASGGTDTQYF.